This T cell receptor (beta chain) was sequenced for a study of OX40 agonist ivuxolimab in advanced cancers. Study-level background: Ivuxolimab, which targeted the costimulatory receptor OX40 (CD134), was an agonistic, fully human IgG2 monoclonal antibody. Intravenous ivuxolimab was administered to patients every 2 weeks at six dose levels: 0.01, 0.1, 0.3, 1.5, 3 and 10 mg/kg. Of the 50 to 55 patients in dose escalation, some 20 had hepatocellular carcinoma, around 15 had melanoma, 9 had renal cell carcinoma and 9 had head and neck cancer. A male proportion of roughly 80% and a mean age of 60 years, ranging from 23 to 79, were recorded for the dose-escalation cohort. Patients were allowed to have had prior anti-PD-1, anti-PD-L1 or anti-CTLA-4 therapy, and 40% of the dose-escalation patients had previously received checkpoint inhibitors. Three dose-escalation patients achieved partial responses, one with hepatocellular carcinoma and two with cutaneous melanoma. Peripheral TCRbeta sequencing aimed to test whether ivuxolimab altered TCR sequence diversity and caused clonal T-cell expansion. The paper describes the monotherapy dose-escalation part (N of about 55 patients) of the phase I trial of ivuxolimab.

For sequencing of the TCRbeta CDR3 region, genomic DNA was extracted from the sorted cells. TCRbeta CDR3 regions were sequenced using the immunoSEQ Assay. The table comes from immuneACCESS by way of TCRdb, which keeps in-frame sequences with V and J called. Part of the clones is missing from these tables; in studies checked, under half for an unresolved V gene and the rest for unknown reasons. In all, the sample holds 77,000 or so clones, and more than 85% of those were seen once. 10% of the sample is taken by the ten largest. Remarks on this clone: Its binding antigen is unknown. There are no base qualities to consult, and no much larger clone falls within one base.

Trimming takes 7 bases from V and 0 bases from J, and the germline ends sit 10 bases apart. Measured from the cysteine to the phenylalanine, the CDR3 is 13 residues long. The retained sequence is limited to the CDR3, 39 bases, with the frame set at the first base. As encoded in the germline V gene, CDR1 is SNHLY while CDR2 is FYNNEI. The trial excluded patients who had a history of autoimmune disease or who were on systemic immunosuppression. In every dose cohort, peripheral blood was drawn for TCR sequencing at baseline, cycle 4 day 1, and cycle 7 day 1. The samples were drawn from a first-in-human, open-label, multicenter phase I dose-escalation trial of ivuxolimab. Adults with locally advanced or metastatic head and neck squamous cell, hepatocellular, melanoma or renal cell carcinoma were enrolled in the trial. Before TCR sequencing, CD4+ and CD8+ T cells were separately sorted from peripheral blood.

Summary of the overall study and its limitations: After ivuxolimab, CD8+ T cells had more expanded clones than CD4+ T cells on average. Low levels of normalized T-cell clonal expansion were also seen in some patients who did not respond. At doses from 0.1 to 3.0 mg/kg, clonal expansion was seen in both CD4+ and CD8+ blood T cells between baseline and week 6. In the 0.1-3.0 mg/kg groups, partial responders were among the patients with the lowest normalized peripheral clonal expansion, particularly in CD8+ T cells. The antigen specificity of the clonally expanded peripheral T cells was not determined.

This TCR was recovered from an adult with an advanced solid tumor such as melanoma, head and neck, liver or kidney cancer. Sample: CD4+ or CD8+ T cells sorted from blood, taken in a trial of the OX40 agonist ivuxolimab. Here the chain combines TRBV2 and TRBJ2-7; TRBD2 is a possible D gene, resting on 5 matching bases. The CDR3 in this case is CASTRVDSYEQYF. The DNA is TGTGCCAGCACGAGGGTGGACTCCTACGAGCAGTACTTC. With all but the CDR3 taken from the reference TRBV2 and TRBJ2-7 genes, the full variable domain is: EPEVTQTPSHQVTQMGQEVILRCVPISNHLYFYWYRQILGQKVEFLVSFYNNEISEKSEIFDDQFSVERPDGSNFTLKIRSTKLEDSAMYFCASTRVDSYEQYFGPGTRLTVT.